This passage covers 28 T cell receptor beta chains from one sample sequenced in a study of blood T cell repertoires in COVID-19. The data were produced by immunoSEQ multiplex PCR, yet TCRdb's version contains in-frame clones alone and is incomplete. The sample lists around 120,000 clones, around 66% occurring once. Sequenced sample: peripheral blood. The receptor source for this set is a man aged 80 or over with acute or convalescent COVID-19.

This clone appeared once. This chain links TRBV10-3 with TRBJ2-5; D is unresolved. Germline lookup yields CDR1 ENHRY and CDR2 SYGVKD. Trimming took off 8 bases at V and 1 base at J, with 5 bases between the two ends. The CDR3 is made up of 11 amino acids. The CDR3 sequence is CAIRSQETQYF. CDR3 coding DNA: TGTGCCATCCGGAGCCAAGAGACCCAGTACTTC.

V and J are TRBV2 and TRBJ2-7; 8 bases agree with TRBD1. CDR3 length: 11 amino acids. V lost 10 bases to trimming and J lost 4 bases; unmatched junction nucleotides: 3. The germline V gene has CDR1 SNHLY and CDR2 FYNNEI. Written as DNA, the CDR3 is TGTGCCACGGGGACAGGATACGAGCAGTACTTC. Translation: CATGTGYEQYF.

The V gene is TRBV29-1, the J gene TRBJ2-1, with 9 bases fitting TRBD2. The J segment lost 6 bases and the V segment lost 7 bases, leaving 10 bases of the junction unmatched. From germline, CDR1 is SQVTM and CDR2 ANQGSEA. The CDR3 runs 14 residues. The CDR3: CSALGTSLSNEQFF. CDR3 nucleotides: TGCAGCGCCCTGGGGACTAGCCTCTCCAATGAGCAGTTCTTC.

The chain has TRBV24-1 and TRBJ1-2, with 9 bases that match TRBD1. Germline CDR1 and CDR2: KGHDR and SFDVKD. The V and J ends lost 4 bases and 6 bases, in that order; junction bases with no gene match: 2. This CDR3 comprises 13 residues. DNA of the CDR3: TGTGCCACCAGTGAGCGGACAGGGGATGGCTACACCTTC. Encoded protein: CATSERTGDGYTF.

This CDR3 reads CASRGGTSSQETQYF. The CDR3 DNA is TGTGCCAGCAGAGGAGGGACTAGCAGCCAAGAGACCCAGTACTTC. V usage is TRBV2 and J usage is TRBJ2-5; 9 bases line up with TRBD2. The CDR3 contains 15 residues. Trimming removed 6 bases from V and 1 base from J; junction bases left unmatched: 6. Germline assignment: CDR1 SNHLY and CDR2 FYNNEI.

The genes are TRBV6-6 and TRBJ2-3; TRBD1 agrees at 10 bases. This CDR3 region has 16 residues. The V segment lost 0 bases and the J segment 3 bases; nucleotides outside the gene matches: 3. CDR1 MNHNY and CDR2 SVGAGI come from the germline V gene (reference sequence). CDR3 region: CASSYSGQGITDTQYF. The CDR3, as DNA: TGTGCCAGCAGTTACTCGGGACAGGGGATAACAGATACGCAGTATTTT.

This clone was seen more than once but under ten times. The J gene is TRBJ1-5, the V gene TRBV19; no reliable D call. V shed 9 bases and J shed 3 bases, with 15 bases lying between them. Germline CDR1 and CDR2: LNHDA and SQIVND (reference sequence). The CDR3 has 14 residues. CDR3 residues: CASERGMDNQPQHF. The CDR3 DNA sequence: TGTGCCAGCGAGCGGGGTATGGACAATCAGCCCCAGCATTTT. The full variable domain, completed using reference TRBV19 and TRBJ1-5, is DGGITQSPKYLFRKEGQNVTLSCEQNLNHDAMYWYRQDPGQGLRLIYYSQIVNDFQKGDIAEGYSVSREKKESFPLTVTSAQKNPTAFYLCASERGMDNQPQHFGDGTRLSIL.

CDR3 nucleotides: TGTGCCAGCAGCTTAGGGTTGGCTGAGACCCAGTACTTC. This sequence encodes CASSLGLAETQYF. The chain links TRBV11-1 to TRBJ2-5; D not certain. Trimming took off 1 base at V and 5 bases at J, with 8 bases between the two ends. Germline values: CDR1 SGHAT, CDR2 FQDESV (reference sequence). The CDR3 extends over 13 amino acids.

The chain combines TRBV9 with TRBJ1-2, with D perhaps TRBD1 (5 bases). Germline V CDR1 and CDR2: SGDLS, YYNGEE. This CDR3 has 15 residues. The V end lost 0 bases, the J end lost 2 bases, and 11 bases lay between the germline ends. Written as DNA, the CDR3 is TGTGCCAGCAGCGTAGTCCCAGGGTACAACTATGGCTACACCTTC. Translating it yields CASSVVPGYNYGYTF.

Concerning this clone itself: One junction end disagrees with the germline gene, perhaps due to a read error. Here the CDR3 reads CASSEGQGRKGFTEQFF. CDR3 DNA sequence: TGTGCCAGCAGCGAAGGGCAGGGGCGGAAGGGTTTTACTGAGCAGTTCTTC. V and J are TRBV2 and TRBJ2-1; weak D call: TRBD1 (6 bases). The CDR3 has 17 residues. CDR1 and CDR2 (germline): SNHLY, FYNNEI.

The chain recombines TRBV6-5 with TRBJ2-5, with TRBD1 as a possible D gene (6 bases). CDR1 is MNHEY, CDR2 SVGAGI, per germline. V gave up 6 bases and J gave up 2 bases, with 10 bases separating them. This CDR3 has 13 amino acids. This CDR3 is CASRRTVQETQYF. CDR3 bases: TGTGCCAGCAGACGGACAGTTCAAGAGACCCAGTACTTC.

The chain has TRBV24-1 and TRBJ2-5; 9 bases match TRBD1. CDR3 length equals 15 residues. CDR1 is KGHDR, CDR2 SFDVKD, per germline. Losses at the gene ends were 4 bases for V and 10 bases for J; bases not matched to a gene: 12. CDR3 in DNA: TGTGCCACCAGTGAGCCAACACAGGGGGCCCGGGGCCAGTACTTC. Encoded protein: CATSEPTQGARGQYF.

This clone was picked up one time. V usage is TRBV7-9 and J usage is TRBJ2-4, with 10 nucleotides matching TRBD1. The CDR3 is made up of 15 amino acids. From germline, CDR1 is SEHNR and CDR2 FQNEAQ (reference sequence). The J segment lost 8 bases and the V segment lost 5 bases, leaving 9 bases of the junction unmatched. For the CDR3, the DNA is TGTGCCAGCAGCCGGACAGGGGGAGCTCTGGACATTCAGTACTTC. It codes for CASSRTGGALDIQYF. Full variable domain (missing parts from reference TRBV7-9 and TRBJ2-4): DTGVSQNPRHKITKRGQNVTFRCDPISEHNRLYWYRQTLGQGPEFLTYFQNEAQLEKSRLLSDRFSAERPKGSFSTLEIQRTEQGDSAMYLCASSRTGGALDIQYFGAGTRLSVL.

This clone was found a few times. The CDR3 DNA follows: TGCGCCAGCAGCCAAGTCCCAGGGCGGCAAAACTATGGCTACACCTTC. It yields the protein CASSQVPGRQNYGYTF. The chain joins TRBV4-1 to TRBJ1-2, with D possibly TRBD1 on 5 matching bases. Germline V lookup: CDR1 MGHRA, CDR2 YSYEKL. V lost 1 base, J lost 2 bases, and 14 bases lay in between. This CDR3 has 16 residues.

The chain recombines TRBV24-1 with TRBJ1-3, with D possibly matching TRBD1 (6 bases). Germline CDR1 is KGHDR and CDR2 is SFDVKD. Trimming removed 1 base from V and 4 bases from J, with 10 bases in between. There are 15 residues in the CDR3. In DNA form, the CDR3 reads TGTGCCACCAGTGATTTAGGGGGACAAGGAAACACCATATATTTT. This sequence encodes CATSDLGGQGNTIYF.

This clone was observed a few times. The J gene is TRBJ2-2, the V gene TRBV7-9, with D uncertain. Per the germline V gene, CDR1 is SEHNR and CDR2 is FQNEAQ (reference sequence). V was pared by 5 bases and J by 7 bases, with 5 bases between. The CDR3 runs to 11 residues. The CDR3 loop reads CASSRDGELFF. CDR3 nucleotide sequence: TGTGCCAGCAGCCGCGACGGGGAGCTGTTTTTT.

This chain connects TRBV6-5 to TRBJ2-2; D possibly corresponds to TRBD1 (6 bases). Germline V gene lookup returns CDR1 MNHEY and CDR2 SVGAGI. This CDR3 region has 13 residues. The V end was cut by 6 bases, the J end by 6 bases, with 11 bases between. The CDR3 nucleotides are TGTGCCAGCAGCACCCAGGGGTCCGGGGAGCTGTTTTTT. Residues: CASSTQGSGELFF.

In regard to this clone: Other DNA sequences of this sample code for an identical CDR3. The chain uses TRBV28 and TRBJ1-5; unclear D gene. CDR3 length: 14 amino acids. The germline V gene encodes CDR1 MDHEN and CDR2 SYDVKM. V shed 6 bases and J shed 4 bases, with 13 bases lying between them. DNA of the CDR3: TGTGCCAGCAGGCCTGCGGGGATAAATCAGCCCCAGCATTTT. It translates to CASRPAGINQPQHF.

The V and J genes are TRBV14 and TRBJ2-1, with D maybe TRBD2 (7 bases). CDR3 size: 16 residues. Deletions cut 0 bases from V and 4 bases from J, with 13 bases between. Germline CDR1 and CDR2: SGHDN and FVKESK. The CDR3 DNA is TGTGCCAGCAGCCAAGATGCGGGGGCGTGGTACAATGAGCAGTTCTTC. Translation: CASSQDAGAWYNEQFF.

V gene TRBV2 combines with J gene TRBJ2-2; D not resolved. Trimming removed 11 bases from V and 4 bases from J, with 14 bases in between. Germline CDR1 SNHLY, CDR2 FYNNEI. CDR3 length: 13 amino acids. CDR3 residues: CAGTPFLTGELFF. DNA of the CDR3: TGTGCCGGCACCCCCTTCCTCACCGGGGAGCTGTTTTTT.

The chain joins TRBV6-5 to TRBJ2-2; D is unclear. Germline CDR1 reads MNHEY; CDR2 reads SVGAGI. V dropped 6 bases and J dropped 1 base, with 12 bases sitting between them. CDR3 length: 15 amino acids. CDR3: CASRAPGQNTGELFF. CDR3 nucleotides: TGTGCCAGCAGAGCCCCCGGTCAGAACACCGGGGAGCTGTTTTTT.

The gene calls are TRBV24-1 and TRBJ2-5; the match to TRBD2 covers 9 bases. The CDR3 totals 15 residues. Germline trimming cut 2 bases from V and 3 bases from J; bases unmatched to any gene: 3. Germline loops: CDR1 KGHDR, CDR2 SFDVKD. The CDR3: CATSDWGLAKETQYF. In DNA, the CDR3 is TGTGCCACCAGTGATTGGGGACTAGCAAAAGAGACCCAGTACTTC.

V and J are TRBV7-2 and TRBJ2-1, with a tentative D call TRBD2 (6 bases). CDR3 length equals 15 residues. The germline V gene has CDR1 SGHTA and CDR2 FQGNSA. Trimming took 3 bases from V and 7 from J, leaving 16 bases between them. The CDR3: CASSFAGPKTNEQFF. The CDR3 DNA reads TGTGCCAGCAGCTTTGCGGGACCTAAAACTAATGAGCAGTTCTTC.

V gene TRBV18 combines with J gene TRBJ1-1; a possible D gene is TRBD1 (5 bases). Deletions cut 3 bases from V and 5 bases from J, with 16 bases between. The CDR3 spans 15 residues. Germline CDR1 KGHSH, CDR2 LQKENI. The CDR3 spells CASSPPGGVGTEAFF. The DNA of the CDR3 is TGTGCCAGCTCACCCCCCGGGGGGGTGGGAACTGAAGCTTTCTTT.

The V and J genes are TRBV15 and TRBJ2-5; D remains ambiguous. The CDR3 has 13 residues. Germline loops: CDR1 LNHNV, CDR2 YYDKDF (reference sequence). Trimming left V 5 bases short and J 4 bases short, with 11 bases between. The CDR3, as DNA: TGTGCCACCAGCCGAGCCCGAGGAGAGACCCAGTACTTC. The encoded protein is CATSRARGETQYF.

V gene TRBV4-1 combines with J gene TRBJ2-7; 8 bases are shared with TRBD1. The CDR3 sequence is 13 residues long. The ends lost 3 bases at V and 5 bases at J; junction bases unmatched: 3. Looked up from germline, CDR1 is MGHRA and CDR2 is YSYEKL. The CDR3 DNA is TGCGCCAGCAGCCACGTGGACAGGGACGAGCAGTACTTC. Protein sequence: CASSHVDRDEQYF.

The chain joins TRBV6-4 to TRBJ1-6, with no clear D. Germline V gene sequence: CDR1 MRHNA, CDR2 SNTAGT. The CDR3 contains 13 residues. The germline V and J ends were trimmed by 3 bases and 10 bases, with 10 bases remaining between them. The CDR3: CASSEGLLSPLHF. DNA for the CDR3: TGTGCCAGCAGTGAGGGCCTTTTATCACCCCTCCACTTT.

The rearrangement links TRBV4-3 to TRBJ2-3; 9 positions agree with TRBD1. This CDR3 region has 16 residues. The germline V gene has CDR1 LGHNA and CDR2 YSLEER. V was clipped by 1 base and J by 0 bases; unmatched bases: 2. This CDR3 reads CASSQATGGSTDTQYF. CDR3 bases: TGCGCCAGCAGCCAAGCGACAGGGGGTAGCACAGATACGCAGTATTTT.